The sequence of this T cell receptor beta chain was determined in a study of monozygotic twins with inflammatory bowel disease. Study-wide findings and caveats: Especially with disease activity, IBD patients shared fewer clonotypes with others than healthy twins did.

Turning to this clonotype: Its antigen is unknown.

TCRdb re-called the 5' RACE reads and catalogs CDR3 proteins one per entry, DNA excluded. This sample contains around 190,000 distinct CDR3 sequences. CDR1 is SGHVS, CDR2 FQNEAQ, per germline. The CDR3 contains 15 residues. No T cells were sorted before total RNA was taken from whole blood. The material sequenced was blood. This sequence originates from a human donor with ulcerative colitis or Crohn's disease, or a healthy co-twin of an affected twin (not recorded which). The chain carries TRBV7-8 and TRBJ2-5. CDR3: CASRMFTRNQETQYF.